This T cell receptor beta chain was observed in a study of cytomegalovirus exposure and HLA in healthy donors. This clone was detected once. CDR3 size: 17 residues. With 5 bases clipped from V and 0 bases from J, the junction kept 8 bases outside the gene matches. Germline-derived CDR1 and CDR2 are SGHTA and FQGNSA. The study ran its PCR with 60 Vbeta and 13 Jbeta primers. TCRdb's copy holds only in-frame clones and misses some; the assay was immunoSEQ multiplex PCR. The table has around 140,000 clones, approximately 80% seen once. Sequencing used PBMCs. The chain carries TRBV7-2 and TRBJ2-3, with TRBD2 identical over 10 bases. This receptor was obtained from a woman younger than 30 in good health and CMV-seronegative. In nucleotides, the CDR3 is TGTGCCAGCAGCACTCGCCTGACTAGCGGGAGCACAGATACGCAGTATTTT. This encodes CASSTRLTSGSTDTQYF. Supplemented by reference TRBV7-2 and TRBJ2-3, the full variable domain reads GAGVSQSPSNKVTEKGKDVELRCDPISGHTALYWYRQSLGQGLEFLIYFQGNSAPDKSGLPSDRFSAERTGGSVSTLTIQRTQQEDSAVYLCASSTRLTSGSTDTQYFGPGTRLTVL.